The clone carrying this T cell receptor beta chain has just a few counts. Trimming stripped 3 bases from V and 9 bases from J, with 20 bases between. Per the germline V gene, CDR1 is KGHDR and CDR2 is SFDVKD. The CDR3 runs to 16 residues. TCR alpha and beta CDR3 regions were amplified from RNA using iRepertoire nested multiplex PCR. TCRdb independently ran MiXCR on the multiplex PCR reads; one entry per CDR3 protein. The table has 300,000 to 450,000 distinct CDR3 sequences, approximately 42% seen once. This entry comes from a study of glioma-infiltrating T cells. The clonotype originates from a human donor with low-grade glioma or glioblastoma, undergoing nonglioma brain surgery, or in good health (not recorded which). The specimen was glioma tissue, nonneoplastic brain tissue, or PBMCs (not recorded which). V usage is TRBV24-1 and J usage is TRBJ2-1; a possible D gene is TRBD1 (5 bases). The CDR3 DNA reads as TGTGCCACCAGTGATACCCCACGAAAGGGTCAGGGTGAGCAGTTCTTC. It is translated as CATSDTPRKGQGEQFF.